Listed below are T cell receptor beta chains from one sample, sequenced in a study of blood T cell repertoires in COVID-19. Assay: immunoSEQ multiplex PCR; the TCRdb copy retains only in-frame clones and omits some. Of tens of thousands of clones in the sample, around 89% were seen once. The sequenced material came from PBMCs or T cells enriched from blood (not recorded which). The receptor set was obtained from a woman aged 40 to 49 who had recovered from COVID-19. Each CDR3 is given without its conserved first and last residue.

TRBV19	TRBJ2-3	ASSIAGGSTPTDTQY
TRBV6-1	TRBJ1-3	ASRESPTGAGNTIY
TRBV7-9	TRBJ1-1	ASSPGTRGKNTEAF
TRBV27	TRBJ2-7	ASSFRGSSYEQY
TRBV9	TRBJ2-3	ASSVEPLQAQY
TRBV13	TRBJ1-2	ASSLRGGYT
TRBV5-8	TRBJ1-6	ASSLVQGASSYNSPLH
TRBV2	TRBJ2-3	ASSEPDTQY
TRBV3-1/TRBV3-2	TRBJ2-7	ASSQEWDTSYEQY
TRBV5-4	TRBJ2-4	ASSLVGKGRKNIQY